The clone carrying this T cell receptor beta chain has a handful of counts. Its target is unknown. The sample originates from a study of regulatory T cells. Findings and caveats of the study: In CD3G-deficient patients, conventional CD4+ T cells were enriched for hydrophobic CDR3 residues at positions 6 and 7.

CDR3 length equals 15 residues. Germline loops: CDR1 SGHRS, CDR2 YFSETQ. Patients aged 2 to 39 years had fewer naive T cells. Primers: 52 TRBV forward and 13 TRBJ reverse. This table comes from immunoSEQ multiplex PCR, and its TCRdb copy is limited to in-frame clones, with some not included. The data contain approximately 18,000 clones, approximately 80% of them singletons. This receptor was identified in a person under 45 with CD3G deficiency. The chain employs TRBV5-1 and TRBJ2-5; 9 bases fit TRBD1. The J call is doubtful: the DNA matches TRBJ2-7 better. The sample was conventional CD4+ T cells sorted from blood. This CDR3 reads CASSLGTGDSYEQYF. In nucleotides, the CDR3 is TGCGCCAGCAGCTTGGGGACAGGGGACTCCTACGAGCAGTACTTC.